This record concerns one T cell receptor beta chain sequence. This clonotype was seen a handful of times. This receptor's antigen is unknown. One base away there is no much larger clone; base qualities are not given. Ficoll-Paque density gradient centrifugation was the method used to isolate PBMCs. The germline V gene gives CDR1 as LGHNA and CDR2 as YNFKEQ. The CDR3 holds 13 amino acids from the cysteine to the phenylalanine. The only DNA kept is the CDR3, 39 bases in frame from the first base. A distance of 14 bases separates the germline ends of V and J, which lose 4 bases and 8 bases respectively. The data were obtained in a study of T-cell memory formation after mild COVID-19 (dated by TCRdb to the early 2020s). With regard to the full study: Most TCR sequence clusters were specific to one of the two donors. The cohort was made up of two young adult volunteers, one female and one male, who were previously healthy. Longitudinal TCRalpha and TCRbeta repertoire sequencing tracked T-cell clones expanding and contracting after mild COVID-19 in a couple of donors.

What the research found in general, with its limitations: From day 15 to 85, contracting clones showed balanced CD4/CD8 phenotypes, whereas a second wave of clones that expanded from day 15 to 37 leaned towards CD4+. Contracting CD4+ clones were found mainly in CM and EM memory subsets, while CD8+ clones were enriched in EMRA. The study included only a couple of mild cases, and larger cohorts that include severe cases with pre-infection samples were judged to be necessary. The second-wave clones that peaked on day 37 were not confirmed to be SARS-CoV-2 specific. Some responding clones were found in pre-infection memory, which suggests that pre-existing cross-reactive memory T cells took part in the SARS-CoV-2 response.

Instrument on record: Illumina NovaSeq 6000. TCRalpha and TCRbeta cDNA libraries were built by 5'RACE with constant-segment primers, adding sample barcodes and unique molecular identifiers. RNA was extracted from every sample with Trizol reagent. Library amplification was performed in two PCR steps, and a second sample barcode and Illumina TruSeq adapters were introduced in the second step. Libraries were sequenced on an Illumina NovaSeq with 2 x 150 bp paired-end reads. Under the source paper's analysis protocol: Demultiplexing of reads and collapsing into UMI-guided consensus sequences were performed with migec v1.2.7. Using mixcr v2.1.11, UMI consensuses were aligned to TRA and TRB V and J templates and then assembled into clonotypes. A clonotype was counted as expanded or contracted only when both edgeR and NoisET called the clonotype significant, with the noise models trained on biological replicates. For edgeR calls, a false discovery rate-adjusted p below 0.01 and a log2 fold-change threshold of 1 were applied. As an exploratory analysis of dynamics, PCA with hierarchical clustering was applied to max-normalized trajectories of the 1000 most abundant clonotypes. Separately sequenced CD4+ and CD8+ repertoires were used to assign a CD4 or CD8 phenotype to each responding clone. Starting from the raw public reads, TCRdb applied fastp trimming at Q25, assembled clones with MiXCR and retained in-frame beta chains. Each CDR3 protein gets just one entry, which takes the most common genes and DNA from the rows behind it. The V and J calls and clone size are TCRdb's, not the authors'. Here the sample has under 450,000 distinct CDR3 sequences; approximately 15% occur a single time. The ten largest clonotypes hold around a fifth of the sample.

The specimen was PBMCs or a T cell subset sorted from them (not recorded which). Recombination connected TRBV4-2 to TRBJ1-1; too little of a D gene remains to name it. This TCR was sampled from a man between 18 and 29 years old who had mild COVID-19 (a few samples of this study predate the infection). The sample titles of this study are shuffled in the database, so cell type and time point are left out; the donor was told from shared clones. In nucleotides, the sequence is TGTGCCAGCAGCCCGGGCGGGGATCTGGAAGCTTTCTTT. This sequence encodes CASSPGGDLEAFF.